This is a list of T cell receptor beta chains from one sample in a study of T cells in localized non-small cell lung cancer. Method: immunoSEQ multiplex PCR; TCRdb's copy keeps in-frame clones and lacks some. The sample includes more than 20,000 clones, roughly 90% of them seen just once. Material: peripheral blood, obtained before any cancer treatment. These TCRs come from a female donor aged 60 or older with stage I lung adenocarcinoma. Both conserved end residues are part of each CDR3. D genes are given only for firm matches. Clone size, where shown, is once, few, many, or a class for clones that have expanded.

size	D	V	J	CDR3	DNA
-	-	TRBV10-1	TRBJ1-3	CASSDTPGDGNTIYF	TGCGCCAGCAGTGATACCCCAGGGGACGGAAACACCATATATTTT
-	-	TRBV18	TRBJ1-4	CASSPGGGIGEKLFF	TGTGCCAGCTCACCAGGAGGGGGAATCGGTGAAAAACTGTTTTTT
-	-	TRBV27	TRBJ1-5	CASSPLYRPNQPQHF	TGTGCCAGCAGTCCCCTTTACAGGCCGAATCAGCCCCAGCATTTT
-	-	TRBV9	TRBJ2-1	CASSVQGLASEQFF	TGTGCCAGCAGCGTTCAAGGCCTAGCGAGTGAGCAGTTCTTC
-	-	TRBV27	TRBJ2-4	CASSGILRDGLNIQYF	TGTGCCAGCAGTGGAATCCTCCGGGACGGACTAAACATTCAGTACTTC
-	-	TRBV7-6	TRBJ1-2	CASSLGAQGVRDGYTF	TGTGCCAGCAGCTTAGGGGCTCAAGGGGTTAGGGATGGCTACACCTTC
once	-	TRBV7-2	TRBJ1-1	CASSLDGYTEAFF	TGTGCCAGCAGCTTAGACGGGTACACTGAAGCTTTCTTT
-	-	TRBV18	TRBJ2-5	CASSPPGGAETQYF	TGTGCCAGCTCACCACCCGGGGGTGCGGAGACCCAGTACTTC
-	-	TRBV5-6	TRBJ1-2	CASGPPLTGYGYTF	TGTGCCAGCGGCCCACCCCTTACAGGCTATGGCTACACCTTC
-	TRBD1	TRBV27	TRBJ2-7	CASSLLGQGARYEQYF	TGTGCCAGCAGTTTATTAGGACAGGGGGCTAGATACGAGCAGTACTTC
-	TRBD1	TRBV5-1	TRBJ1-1	CASSPDREGTEAFF	TGCGCCAGCAGCCCGGACAGGGAGGGGACTGAAGCTTTCTTT
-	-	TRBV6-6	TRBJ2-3	CASRQDSAGTDTQYF	TGTGCCAGCAGACAGGACTCAGCCGGTACAGATACGCAGTATTTT
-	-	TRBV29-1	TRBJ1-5	CSVVVGNSNQPQHF	TGCAGCGTTGTGGTGGGTAATAGCAATCAGCCCCAGCATTTT
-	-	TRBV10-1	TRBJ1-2	CASSESTYGYTF	TGCGCCAGCAGTGAGTCGACCTATGGCTACACCTTC
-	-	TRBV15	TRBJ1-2	CATSTWARDGYTF	TGTGCCACCAGCACCTGGGCCAGGGATGGCTACACCTTC
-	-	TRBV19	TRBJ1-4	CASSIDPHRVLFF	TGTGCCAGTAGTATAGATCCACATCGCGTACTGTTTTTT
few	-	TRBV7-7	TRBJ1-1	CASSLRMNTEAFF	TGTGCTAGCAGCCTAAGGATGAACACTGAAGCTTTCTTT
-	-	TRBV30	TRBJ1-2	CAWSVQGYGYTF	TGTGCCTGGAGTGTACAAGGCTATGGCTACACCTTC
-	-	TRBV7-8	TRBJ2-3	CASSLTDTDTQYF	TGTGCCAGCAGCTTAACCGACACAGATACGCAGTATTTT
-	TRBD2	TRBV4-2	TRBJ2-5	CASSQGSGSEETQYF	TGTGCCAGCAGCCAAGGAAGCGGGAGTGAGGAGACCCAGTACTTC
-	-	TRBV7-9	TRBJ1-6	CASSPQGVYNSPLHF	TGTGCCAGCAGCCCTCAGGGAGTCTATAATTCACCCCTCCACTTT
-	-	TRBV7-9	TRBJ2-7	CASSPTGQGYYEQYF	TGTGCCAGCAGCCCTACCGGGCAGGGATACTACGAGCAGTACTTC
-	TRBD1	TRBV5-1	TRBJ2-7	CASSLGKGASYEQYF	TGCGCCAGCAGCTTGGGAAAGGGGGCCTCCTACGAGCAGTACTTC
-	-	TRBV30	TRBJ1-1	CAWGTAGEAFF	TGTGCCTGGGGGACTGCAGGGGAAGCTTTCTTT
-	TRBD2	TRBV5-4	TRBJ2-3	CASSGGTSPNTDTQYF	TGTGCCAGCAGCGGGGGGACTAGCCCAAACACAGATACGCAGTATTTT
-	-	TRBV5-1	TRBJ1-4	CASSYFSAEKLFF	TGCGCCAGCAGTTACTTCAGCGCCGAAAAACTGTTTTTT
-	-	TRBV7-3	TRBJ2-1	CASSLTGASYNEQFF	TGTGCCAGCAGCTTAACTGGGGCTTCCTACAATGAGCAGTTCTTC
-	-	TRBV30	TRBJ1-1	CAWNFVSMNTEAFF	TGTGCCTGGAACTTTGTCAGTATGAACACTGAAGCTTTCTTT
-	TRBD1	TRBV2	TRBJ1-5	CASSEDDRGKGQPQHF	TGTGCCAGCAGTGAAGACGACAGGGGTAAAGGTCAGCCCCAGCATTTT
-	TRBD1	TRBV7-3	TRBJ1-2	CASSWGQGESGYTF	TGTGCCAGCAGCTGGGGACAGGGGGAGAGTGGCTACACCTTC
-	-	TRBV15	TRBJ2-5	CATSRGRRGKLSETQYF	TGTGCCACCAGCAGAGGTCGTCGGGGTAAATTGTCGGAGACCCAGTACTTC
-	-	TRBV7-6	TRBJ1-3	CASIPLSSGNTIYF	TGTGCCAGCATCCCCCTGTCCTCTGGAAACACCATATATTTT
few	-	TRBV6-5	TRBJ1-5	CASSRDMSSNQPQHF	TGTGCCAGCAGTCGGGACATGTCTAGCAATCAGCCCCAGCATTTT
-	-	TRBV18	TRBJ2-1	CASSPLGTPNNEQFF	TGTGCCAGCTCACCACTCGGGACACCCAACAATGAGCAGTTCTTC
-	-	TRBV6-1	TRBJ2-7	CASSPAGQNEQYF	TGTGCCAGCAGTCCAGCGGGACAAAACGAGCAGTACTTC
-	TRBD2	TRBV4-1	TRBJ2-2	CASSHPQRGGRAGELFF	TGCGCCAGCAGCCATCCCCAGCGGGGGGGCCGGGCCGGGGAGCTGTTTTTT
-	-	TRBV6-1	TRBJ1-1	CASSDPGRLNTEAFF	TGTGCCAGCAGTGACCCGGGACGGCTTAACACTGAAGCTTTCTTT
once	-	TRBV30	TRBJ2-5	CAWSSLGGVGETQYF	TGTGCCTGGAGTTCTTTAGGTGGGGTTGGGGAGACCCAGTACTTC
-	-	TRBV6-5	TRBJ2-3	CASSYIRTDTQYF	TGTGCCAGCAGTTATATCCGCACAGATACGCAGTATTTT
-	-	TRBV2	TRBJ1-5	CASSGLITEGGPQHF	TGTGCCAGCAGTGGTCTAATTACGGAGGGCGGCCCCCAGCATTTT